Below, 13 T cell receptor beta chains from the same sample are listed, as sequenced in a study of T cells in Graves' hyperthyroidism and ophthalmopathy. There were TCR beta CDR3 regions amplified from RNA transcripts. The TCR CDR3 was amplified in a first-round RT-PCR using the HTBI primer set. TCRdb re-called the multiplex PCR reads through MiXCR, storing one row per CDR3 protein. Of over 400,000 distinct CDR3 sequences listed, 22% are singletons. Sequencing was performed on blood. The receptors stem from a woman in her sixties or seventies with Graves' ophthalmopathy.

V is TRBV28 and J is TRBJ1-5, with D unclear. Trimming shortened V by 6 bases and J by 4 bases, and 7 bases separated the two germline ends. This CDR3 spans 12 amino acids. The germline V gene encodes CDR1 MDHEN and CDR2 SYDVKM. The DNA of the CDR3 is TGTGCCAGCAGGGGAATTAATCAGCCCCAGCATTTT. Translation: CASRGINQPQHF.

The chain employs TRBV7-3 and TRBJ2-3, with 9 bases aligning to TRBD2. With V trimmed by 2 bases and J by 1 base, 4 bases remained unmatched. In germline, CDR1 is SGHTA, CDR2 FQGTGA. CDR3 length: 16 residues. CDR3 DNA sequence: TGTGCCAGCAGCTTAGCTAGCGGGGACCGCACAGATACGCAGTATTTT. This encodes CASSLASGDRTDTQYF.

This clonotype was counted between two and nine times. The chain has TRBV24-1 and TRBJ2-2; tentatively, D is TRBD2 (6 bases). V was shortened by 3 bases and J by 4 bases, with 11 bases between the two germline ends. Looked up from germline, CDR1 is KGHDR and CDR2 is SFDVKD. CDR3 length: 15 amino acids. The CDR3 here is CATSDAGRTTGELFF. DNA of the CDR3: TGTGCCACCAGTGATGCGGGACGGACCACCGGGGAGCTGTTTTTT.

This clonotype has more than one count but fewer than ten. The chain is built from TRBV6-1 and TRBJ2-7; the D is unclear. The germline gives CDR1 MNHNS, CDR2 SASEGT. The CDR3 totals 14 residues. V lost 5 bases, J lost 2 bases, and 13 bases lay in between. The CDR3 bases are TGTGCCAGCAGTTATGGTGCAGATCCCTACGAGCAGTACTTC. Amino acids: CASSYGADPYEQYF.

This clonotype was observed a single time. The chain joins TRBV9 to TRBJ2-5; 7 bases are a match to TRBD2. Germline-derived CDR1 and CDR2 are SGDLS and YYNGEE. The length of the CDR3 is 15 residues. The V gene end was trimmed by 0 bases and the J gene end by 2 bases; junction bases not matched to a gene: 4. The CDR3 DNA follows: TGTGCCAGCAGCGTAGGCGGGAGACTTCAAGAGACCCAGTACTTC. Protein product: CASSVGGRLQETQYF.

This clonotype was detected ten times or more. The chain employs TRBV7-9 and TRBJ2-5, with 10 positions matching TRBD1. The V and J ends lost 3 bases and 1 base, in that order; junction bases with no gene match: 2. Germline V gene lookup returns CDR1 SEHNR and CDR2 FQNEAQ (reference sequence). The CDR3 is 15 residues long. The CDR3 reads CASSFWTGGQETQYF. As DNA, the CDR3 is TGTGCCAGCAGCTTTTGGACAGGGGGCCAAGAGACCCAGTACTTC.

The V call is TRBV20-1, the J call TRBJ1-2; TRBD1 matches at 7 bases. Germline V CDR1 and CDR2: DFQATT, SNEGSKA (reference sequence). With V trimmed by 8 bases and J by 8 bases, 14 bases remained unmatched. This CDR3 contains 13 residues. CDR3 bases: TGCAGTTCTACGACAGGGACCTCAAGAGGCTACACCTTC. Protein: CSSTTGTSRGYTF.

This clonotype was observed a few times. This CDR3 reads CASSVGGGPADTQYF. The DNA of the CDR3 is TGTGCCAGCAGCGTAGGGGGAGGGCCCGCAGATACGCAGTATTTT. The chain recombines TRBV9 with TRBJ2-3, with 7 bases fitting TRBD2. The length of the CDR3 is 15 residues. The J segment lost 4 bases and the V segment lost 0 bases, leaving 5 bases of the junction unmatched. Germline V gives CDR1 SGDLS, CDR2 YYNGEE.

The gene calls are TRBV15 and TRBJ1-1, with D perhaps matching TRBD1 (5 bases). This CDR3 spans 14 amino acids. Trimming pared 5 bases from V and 1 base from J, leaving 11 bases between. CDR1 and CDR2 from the germline V gene are LNHNV and YYDKDF (reference sequence). CDR3 sequence reads: CATSLRRENTEAFF. CDR3 nucleotides: TGTGCCACCAGCCTGCGCAGGGAGAACACTGAAGCTTTCTTT.

This clonotype appeared a few times. The chain has TRBV7-9 and TRBJ2-1; D is unclear. In germline, CDR1 is SEHNR, CDR2 FQNEAQ (reference sequence). The CDR3 runs 12 residues. The germline V and J ends were trimmed by 7 bases and 5 bases, with 9 bases remaining between them. CDR3 loop: CASTHQNNEQFF. CDR3 in DNA: TGTGCCAGCACTCATCAGAACAATGAGCAGTTCTTC.

The chain uses TRBV28 and TRBJ1-5; D ambiguous. Trimming removed 4 bases from V and 6 bases from J, with 10 bases in between. The CDR3 runs 13 residues. Looked up from germline, CDR1 is MDHEN and CDR2 is SYDVKM. The CDR3 coding sequence is TGTGCCAGCAGTTACCTTGACATTCAGCCCCAGCATTTT. Protein sequence: CASSYLDIQPQHF. Variable domain in full (rest from reference TRBV28 and TRBJ1-5): DVKVTQSSRYLVKRTGEKVFLECVQDMDHENMFWYRQDPGLGLRLIYFSYDVKMKEKGDIPEGYSVSREKKERFSLILESASTNQTSMYLCASSYLDIQPQHFGDGTRLSIL.

This clonotype was observed a handful of times. The chain carries TRBV6-1 and TRBJ2-3; 10 nucleotides line up with TRBD2. Germline V gene lookup returns CDR1 MNHNS and CDR2 SASEGT. The trim removed 7 bases at V and 6 bases at J, leaving 7 bases unmatched. The length of the CDR3 is 14 residues. CDR3 coding DNA: TGTGCCAGCAATAATGCAGCGGGGGGGGATACGCAGTATTTT. Its translation: CASNNAAGGDTQYF.

The chain is built from TRBV15 and TRBJ2-5; maybe TRBD1 (6 bases). The germline V gene encodes CDR1 LNHNV and CDR2 YYDKDF (reference sequence). Trimming took 4 bases from V and 5 from J, leaving 11 bases between them. The CDR3 is 13 residues long. The CDR3 region has the DNA TGTGCCACCAGCAACAGGGTTCGTGAGACCCAGTACTTC. This gives the protein CATSNRVRETQYF.